This T cell receptor (beta chain) was found in a study of a mutant IDH1 vaccine in newly diagnosed glioma. Measured with immunoSEQ multiplex PCR; TCRdb has only the in-frame clones, and not every one. The sample holds 60,000 to 65,000 clones; roughly 80% are singletons and the top ten take roughly 4.5%. As to this clone: What it binds is not known.

Time point reported: week 35, safety follow-up. Vaccination comprised doses that each held 300 ug of mutant IDH1 20-mer peptide, plus topical imiquimod. Germline V CDR1 and CDR2: SNHLY, FYNNEI. V shed 1 base and J shed 8 bases, with 11 bases lying between them. CDR3 length: 13 residues. Here the sequenced sample was PBMCs, taken from a glioma patient whose treatment included an IDH1 peptide vaccine. The TCR was taken from a man aged 25-40 years with glioma. The chain employs TRBV2 and TRBJ1-2; D perhaps matches TRBD1 (5 bases). For the CDR3, the DNA is TGTGCCAGCAGTGAAGGTCGGGGGAGCGGCTACACCTTC. Amino acids: CASSEGRGSGYTF.